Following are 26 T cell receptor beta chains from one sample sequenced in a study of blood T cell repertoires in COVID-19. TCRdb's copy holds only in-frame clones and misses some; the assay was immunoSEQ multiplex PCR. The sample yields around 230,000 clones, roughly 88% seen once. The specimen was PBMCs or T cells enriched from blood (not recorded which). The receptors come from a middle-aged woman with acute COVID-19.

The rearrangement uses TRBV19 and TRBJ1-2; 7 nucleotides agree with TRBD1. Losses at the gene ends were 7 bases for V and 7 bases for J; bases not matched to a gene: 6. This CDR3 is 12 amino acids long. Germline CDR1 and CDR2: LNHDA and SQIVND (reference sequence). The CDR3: CASTLGGIGYTF. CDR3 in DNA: TGTGCCAGTACTTTAGGGGGCATTGGCTACACCTTC.

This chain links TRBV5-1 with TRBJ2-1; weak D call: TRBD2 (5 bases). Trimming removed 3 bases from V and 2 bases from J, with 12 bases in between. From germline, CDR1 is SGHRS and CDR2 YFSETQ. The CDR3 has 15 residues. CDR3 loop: CASSSELEPYNEQFF. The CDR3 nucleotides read TGCGCCAGCAGCTCCGAACTAGAACCCTACAATGAGCAGTTCTTC.

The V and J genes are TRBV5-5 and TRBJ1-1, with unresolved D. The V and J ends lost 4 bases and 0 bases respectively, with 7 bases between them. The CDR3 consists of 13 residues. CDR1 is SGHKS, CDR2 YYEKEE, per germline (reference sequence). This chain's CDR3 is CASSPTLNTEAFF. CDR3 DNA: TGTGCCAGCAGCCCGACATTGAACACTGAAGCTTTCTTT.

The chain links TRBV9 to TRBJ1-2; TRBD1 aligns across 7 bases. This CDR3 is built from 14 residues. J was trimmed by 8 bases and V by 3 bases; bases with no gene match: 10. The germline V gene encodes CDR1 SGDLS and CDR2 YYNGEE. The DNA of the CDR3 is TGTGCCAGCAGCGGCAGTACAGGGGCATGGGGCTACACCTTC. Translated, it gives CASSGSTGAWGYTF.

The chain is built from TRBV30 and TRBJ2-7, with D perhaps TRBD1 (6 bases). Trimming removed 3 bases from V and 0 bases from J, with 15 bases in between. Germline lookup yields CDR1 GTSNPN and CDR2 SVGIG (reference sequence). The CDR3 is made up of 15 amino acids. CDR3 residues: CAWSAGQNPSYEQYV. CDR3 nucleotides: TGTGCCTGGAGCGCCGGACAGAACCCCTCCTACGAGCAGTACGTC.

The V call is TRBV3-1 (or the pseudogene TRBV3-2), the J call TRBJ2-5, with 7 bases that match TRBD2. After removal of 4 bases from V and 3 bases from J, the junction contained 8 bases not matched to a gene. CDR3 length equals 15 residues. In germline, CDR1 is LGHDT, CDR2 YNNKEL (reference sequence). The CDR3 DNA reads TGTGCCAGCAGCCCCCGACTAGCTAGCGAAGAGACCCAGTACTTC. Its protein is CASSPRLASEETQYF.

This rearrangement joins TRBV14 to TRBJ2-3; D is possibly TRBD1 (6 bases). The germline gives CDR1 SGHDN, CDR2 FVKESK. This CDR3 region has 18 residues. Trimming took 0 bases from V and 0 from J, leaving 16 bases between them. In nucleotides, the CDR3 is TGTGCCAGCAGCCAAGATCCTCGGGGACACTCTAGCACAGATACGCAGTATTTT. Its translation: CASSQDPRGHSSTDTQYF.

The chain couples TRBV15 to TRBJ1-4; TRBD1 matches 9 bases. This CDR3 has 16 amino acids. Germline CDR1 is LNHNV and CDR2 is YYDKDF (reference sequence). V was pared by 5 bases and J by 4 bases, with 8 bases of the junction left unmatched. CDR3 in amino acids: CATSSTGTGFNEKLFF. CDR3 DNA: TGTGCCACCAGCTCCACCGGGACAGGGTTTAATGAAAAACTGTTTTTT.

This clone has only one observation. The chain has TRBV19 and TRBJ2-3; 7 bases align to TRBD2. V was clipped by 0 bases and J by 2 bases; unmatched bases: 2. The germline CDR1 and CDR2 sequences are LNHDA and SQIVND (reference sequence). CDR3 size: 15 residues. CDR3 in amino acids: CASSIEGDYTDTQYF. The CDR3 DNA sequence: TGTGCCAGTAGTATAGAGGGGGACTACACAGATACGCAGTATTTT. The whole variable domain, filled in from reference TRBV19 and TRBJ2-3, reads DGGITQSPKYLFRKEGQNVTLSCEQNLNHDAMYWYRQDPGQGLRLIYYSQIVNDFQKGDIAEGYSVSREKKESFPLTVTSAQKNPTAFYLCASSIEGDYTDTQYFGPGTRLTVL.

DNA of the CDR3: TGTGCCAGCAGGGAGACAGGGCCTAATGAAAAACTGTTTTTT. Amino acid sequence: CASRETGPNEKLFF. The J gene is TRBJ1-4, the V gene TRBV5-6; TRBD1 matches 7 bases. The CDR3 has 14 residues. Losses at the gene ends were 5 bases for V and 3 bases for J; bases not matched to a gene: 4. Germline V gives CDR1 SGHDT, CDR2 YYEEEE.

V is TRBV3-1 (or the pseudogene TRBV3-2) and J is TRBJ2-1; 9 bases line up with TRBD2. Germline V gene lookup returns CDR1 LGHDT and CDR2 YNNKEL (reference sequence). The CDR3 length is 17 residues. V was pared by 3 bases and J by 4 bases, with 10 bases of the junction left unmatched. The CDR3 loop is CASSHPGTSSSYNEQFF. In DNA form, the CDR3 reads TGTGCCAGCAGCCATCCCGGGACTAGCAGCTCATACAATGAGCAGTTCTTC.

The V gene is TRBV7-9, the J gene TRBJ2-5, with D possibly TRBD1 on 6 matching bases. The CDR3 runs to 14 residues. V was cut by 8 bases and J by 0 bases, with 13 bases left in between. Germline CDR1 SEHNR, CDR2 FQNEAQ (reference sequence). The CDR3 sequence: CASCRQGYQETQYF. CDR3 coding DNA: TGTGCCAGCTGCCGCCAGGGGTACCAAGAGACCCAGTACTTC. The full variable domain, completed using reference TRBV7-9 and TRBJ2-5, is DTGVSQNPRHKITKRGQNVTFRCDPISEHNRLYWYRQTLGQGPEFLTYFQNEAQLEKSRLLSDRFSAERPKGSFSTLEIQRTEQGDSAMYLCASCRQGYQETQYFGPGTRLLVL.

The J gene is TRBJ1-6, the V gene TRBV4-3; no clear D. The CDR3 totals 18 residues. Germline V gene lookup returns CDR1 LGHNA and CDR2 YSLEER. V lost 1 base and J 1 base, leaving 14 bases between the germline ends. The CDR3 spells CASSQAFGRESYNSPLHF. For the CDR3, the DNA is TGCGCCAGCAGCCAAGCTTTTGGGCGGGAATCCTATAATTCACCCCTCCACTTT.

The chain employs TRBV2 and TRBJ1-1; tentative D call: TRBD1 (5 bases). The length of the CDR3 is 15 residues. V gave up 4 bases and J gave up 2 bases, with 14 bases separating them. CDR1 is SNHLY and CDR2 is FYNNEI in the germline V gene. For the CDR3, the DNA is TGTGCCAGCAGTGGCAGGGTCGGGTTTAACACTGAAGCTTTCTTT. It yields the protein CASSGRVGFNTEAFF.

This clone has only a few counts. The CDR3 DNA follows: TGTGCCAGCAGGGCGCAGGCAGGGTATCAAACTGAAGCTTTCTTT. Translating it yields CASRAQAGYQTEAFF. The genes are TRBV27 and TRBJ1-1; a possible D gene is TRBD1 (5 bases). The CDR3 is 15 amino acids. The V end was cut by 6 bases, the J end by 5 bases, with 19 bases between. The germline V gene encodes CDR1 MNHEY and CDR2 SMNVEV (reference sequence).

The CDR3 nucleotides are TGTGCCACCAGTGATTTATACGGGGGTGAAGCTTTCTTT. It yields the protein CATSDLYGGEAFF. The chain carries TRBV24-1 and TRBJ1-1, with a weak D call TRBD1 (5 bases). The CDR3 contains 13 residues. The V and J ends lost 1 base and 7 bases respectively, with 9 bases between them. Germline lookup yields CDR1 KGHDR and CDR2 SFDVKD.

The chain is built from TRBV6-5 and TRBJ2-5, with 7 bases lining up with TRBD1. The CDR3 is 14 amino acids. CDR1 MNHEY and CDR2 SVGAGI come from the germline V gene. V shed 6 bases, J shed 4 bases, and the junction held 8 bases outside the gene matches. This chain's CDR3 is CASRATGDGETQYF. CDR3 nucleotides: TGTGCCAGCAGAGCTACAGGGGATGGAGAGACCCAGTACTTC.

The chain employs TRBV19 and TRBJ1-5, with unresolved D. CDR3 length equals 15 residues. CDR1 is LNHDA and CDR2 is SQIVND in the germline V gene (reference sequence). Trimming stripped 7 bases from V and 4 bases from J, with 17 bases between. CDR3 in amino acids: CASTLRNFRNQPQHF. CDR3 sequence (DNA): TGTGCCAGTACCCTGAGGAATTTTCGTAATCAGCCCCAGCATTTT. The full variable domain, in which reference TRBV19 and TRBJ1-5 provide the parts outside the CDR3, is DGGITQSPKYLFRKEGQNVTLSCEQNLNHDAMYWYRQDPGQGLRLIYYSQIVNDFQKGDIAEGYSVSREKKESFPLTVTSAQKNPTAFYLCASTLRNFRNQPQHFGDGTRLSIL.

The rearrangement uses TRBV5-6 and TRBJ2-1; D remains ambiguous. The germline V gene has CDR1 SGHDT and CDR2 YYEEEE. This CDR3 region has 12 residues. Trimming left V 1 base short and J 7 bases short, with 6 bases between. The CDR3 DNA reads TGTGCCAGCAGCTTGACTGCTAATGAGCAGTTCTTC. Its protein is CASSLTANEQFF. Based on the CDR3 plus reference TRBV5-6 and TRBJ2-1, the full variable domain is DAGVTQSPTHLIKTRGQQVTLRCSPKSGHDTVSWYQQALGQGPQFIFQYYEEEERQRGNFPDRFSGHQFPNYSSELNVNALLLGDSALYLCASSLTANEQFFGPGTRLTVL.

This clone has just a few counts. CDR3 coding DNA: TGTGCCAGCAACCCCTTTGGGGACAGGAGGTATGGCTACACCTTC. The encoded protein is CASNPFGDRRYGYTF. V is TRBV6-2 or TRBV6-3 and J is TRBJ1-2, with 8 nucleotides matching TRBD1. Germline CDR1 is MNHEY and CDR2 is SVGEGT. The V segment lost 7 bases and the J segment 5 bases; nucleotides outside the gene matches: 12. CDR3 length: 15 amino acids.

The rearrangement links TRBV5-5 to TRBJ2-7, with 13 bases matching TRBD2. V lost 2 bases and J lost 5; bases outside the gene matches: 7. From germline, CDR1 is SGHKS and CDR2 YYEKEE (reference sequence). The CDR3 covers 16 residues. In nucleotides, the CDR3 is TGTGCCAGCAGCTTCAGGACTAGCGGGAGTCATCACGAGCAGTACGTC. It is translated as CASSFRTSGSHHEQYV.

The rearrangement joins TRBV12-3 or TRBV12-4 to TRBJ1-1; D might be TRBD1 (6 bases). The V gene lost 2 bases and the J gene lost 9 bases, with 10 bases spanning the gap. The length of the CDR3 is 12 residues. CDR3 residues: CASSLTTGKAFF. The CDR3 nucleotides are TGTGCCAGCAGTTTAACAACAGGGAAAGCTTTCTTT.

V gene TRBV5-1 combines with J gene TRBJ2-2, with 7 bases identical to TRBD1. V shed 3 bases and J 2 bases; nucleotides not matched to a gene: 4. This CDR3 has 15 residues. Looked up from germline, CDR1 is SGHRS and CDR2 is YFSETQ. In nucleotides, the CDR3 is TGCGCCAGCAGCTCACAGGGGATCAACACCGGGGAGCTGTTTTTT. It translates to CASSSQGINTGELFF.

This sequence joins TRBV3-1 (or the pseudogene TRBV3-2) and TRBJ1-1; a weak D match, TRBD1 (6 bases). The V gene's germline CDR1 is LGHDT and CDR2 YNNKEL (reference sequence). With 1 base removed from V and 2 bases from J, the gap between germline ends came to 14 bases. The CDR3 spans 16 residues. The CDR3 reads CASSQGSAGVNTEAFF. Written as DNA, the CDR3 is TGTGCCAGCAGCCAAGGTTCGGCAGGGGTTAACACTGAAGCTTTCTTT.

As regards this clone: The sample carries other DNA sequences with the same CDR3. The chain's CDR3 is CASSPTGNYGYTF. CDR3 nucleotide sequence: TGTGCCAGCAGCCCGACAGGGAACTATGGCTACACCTTC. The rearrangement uses TRBV11-2 and TRBJ1-2, with 7 bases aligning to TRBD1. The CDR3 spans 13 residues. CDR1 SGHAT and CDR2 FQNNGV come from the germline V gene. V dropped 5 bases and J dropped 2; count of bases not matched to a gene: 2.

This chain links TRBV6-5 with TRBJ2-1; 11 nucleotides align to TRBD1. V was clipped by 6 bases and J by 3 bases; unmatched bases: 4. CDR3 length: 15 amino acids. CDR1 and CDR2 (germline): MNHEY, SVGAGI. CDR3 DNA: TGTGCCAGCAGCTGGACAGGGGGCAACTACAATGAGCAGTTCTTC. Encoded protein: CASSWTGGNYNEQFF.